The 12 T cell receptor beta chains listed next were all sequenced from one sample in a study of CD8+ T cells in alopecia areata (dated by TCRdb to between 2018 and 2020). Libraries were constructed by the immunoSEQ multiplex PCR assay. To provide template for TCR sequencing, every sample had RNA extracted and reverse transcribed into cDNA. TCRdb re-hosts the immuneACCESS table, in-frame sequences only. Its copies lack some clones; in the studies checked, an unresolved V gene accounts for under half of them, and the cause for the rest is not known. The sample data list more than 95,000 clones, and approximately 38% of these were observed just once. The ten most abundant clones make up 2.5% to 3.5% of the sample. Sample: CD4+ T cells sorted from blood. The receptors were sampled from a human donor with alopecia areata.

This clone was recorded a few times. The CDR3 protein is CSVQQTTEAFF. CDR3 nucleotides: TGCAGCGTTCAACAGACCACTGAAGCTTTCTTT. This chain connects TRBV29-1 to TRBJ1-1; no clear D gene. This CDR3 region has 11 residues. The V end was cut by 5 bases, the J end by 4 bases, with 8 bases between. Germline CDR1 SQVTM, CDR2 ANQGSEA. The full variable domain, in which reference TRBV29-1 and TRBJ1-1 provide the parts outside the CDR3, is SAVISQKPSRDICQRGTSLTIQCQVDSQVTMMFWYRQQPGQSLTLIATANQGSEATYESGFVIDKFPISRPNLTFSTLTVSNMSPEDSSIYLCSVQQTTEAFFGQGTRLTVV.

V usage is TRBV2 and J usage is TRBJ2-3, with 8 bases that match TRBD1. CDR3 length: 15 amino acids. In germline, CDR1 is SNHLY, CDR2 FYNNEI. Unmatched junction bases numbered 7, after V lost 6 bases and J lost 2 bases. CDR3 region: CASSLGQANTDTQYF. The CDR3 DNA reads TGTGCCAGCAGCTTGGGACAGGCGAACACAGATACGCAGTATTTT.

CDR3 protein: CSVVSARNYEQYF. CDR3 DNA sequence: TGCAGCGTTGTTTCCGCTAGAAACTACGAGCAGTACTTC. The chain is built from TRBV29-1 and TRBJ2-7, with D uncertain. V was trimmed by 4 bases and J by 3 bases, leaving 13 bases between them. This CDR3 has 13 amino acids. Per the germline V gene, CDR1 is SQVTM and CDR2 is ANQGSEA.

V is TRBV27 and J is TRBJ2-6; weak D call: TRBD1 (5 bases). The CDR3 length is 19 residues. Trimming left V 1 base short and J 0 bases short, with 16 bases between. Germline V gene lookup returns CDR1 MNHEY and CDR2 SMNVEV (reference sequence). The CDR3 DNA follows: TGTGCCAGCAGTTTATTAGGGCAGGGATCCCTCTCTGGGGCCAACGTCCTGACTTTC. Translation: CASSLLGQGSLSGANVLTF.

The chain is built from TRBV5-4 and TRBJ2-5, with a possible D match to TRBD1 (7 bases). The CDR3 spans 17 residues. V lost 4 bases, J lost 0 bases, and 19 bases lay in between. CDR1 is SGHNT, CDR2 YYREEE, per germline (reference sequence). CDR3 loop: CASSQGWSGGYQETQYF. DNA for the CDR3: TGTGCCAGCAGCCAGGGGTGGTCAGGGGGGTACCAAGAGACCCAGTACTTC.

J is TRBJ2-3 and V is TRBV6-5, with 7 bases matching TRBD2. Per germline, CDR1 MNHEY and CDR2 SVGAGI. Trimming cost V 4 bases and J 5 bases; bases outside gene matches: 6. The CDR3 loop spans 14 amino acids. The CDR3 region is CASSSRLAQDTQYF. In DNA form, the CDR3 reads TGTGCCAGCAGTTCAAGACTAGCTCAAGATACGCAGTATTTT.

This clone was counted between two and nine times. CDR3 sequence reads: CASSGSNAGGPHEQYF. The CDR3 DNA is TGCGCCAGCAGCGGCTCCAATGCGGGAGGTCCCCACGAGCAGTACTTC. The V gene is TRBV5-1, the J gene TRBJ2-7; 8 bases map to TRBD2. Per the germline V gene, CDR1 is SGHRS and CDR2 is YFSETQ. CDR3 length: 16 residues. With V trimmed by 4 bases and J by 5 bases, 14 bases remained unmatched. Looking up the rest from reference TRBV5-1 and TRBJ2-7 gives the full variable domain: KAGVTQTPRYLIKTRGQQVTLSCSPISGHRSVSWYQQTPGQGLQFLFEYFSETQRNKGNFPGRFSGRQFSNSRSEMNVSTLELGDSALYLCASSGSNAGGPHEQYFGPGTRLTVT.

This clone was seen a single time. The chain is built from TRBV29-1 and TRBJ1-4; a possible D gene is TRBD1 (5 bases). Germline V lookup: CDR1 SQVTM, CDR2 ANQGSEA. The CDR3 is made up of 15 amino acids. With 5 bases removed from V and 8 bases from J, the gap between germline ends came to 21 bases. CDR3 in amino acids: CSVLSNRGEAEKLFF. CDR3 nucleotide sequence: TGCAGCGTTCTCAGTAATAGGGGCGAGGCCGAAAAACTGTTTTTT.

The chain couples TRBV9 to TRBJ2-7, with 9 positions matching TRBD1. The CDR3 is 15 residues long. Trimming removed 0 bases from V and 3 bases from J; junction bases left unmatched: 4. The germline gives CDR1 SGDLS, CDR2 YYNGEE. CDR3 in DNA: TGTGCCAGCAGCGTAGCGGGACAGGGATTCTACGAGCAGTACTTC. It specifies CASSVAGQGFYEQYF.

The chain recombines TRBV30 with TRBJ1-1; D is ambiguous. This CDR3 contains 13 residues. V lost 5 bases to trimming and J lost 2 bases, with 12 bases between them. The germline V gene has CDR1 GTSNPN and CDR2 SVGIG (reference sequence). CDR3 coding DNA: TGTGCCTGGGCGCCCTGGGGTAACACTGAAGCTTTCTTT. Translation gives CAWAPWGNTEAFF. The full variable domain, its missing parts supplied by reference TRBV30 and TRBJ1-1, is SQTIHQWPATLVQPVGSPLSLECTVEGTSNPNLYWYRQAAGRGLQLLFYSVGIGQISSEVPQNLSASRPQDRQFILSSKKLLLSDSGFYLCAWAPWGNTEAFFGQGTRLTVV.

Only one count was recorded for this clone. The CDR3 DNA reads as TGCGCCAGCAGCCCCGGGACAGGGCCCGAGGTGGGGAGTGGCTACACCTTC. The encoded protein is CASSPGTGPEVGSGYTF. V usage is TRBV23-1 and J usage is TRBJ1-2; 9 nucleotides line up with TRBD1. TRBV23-1 is an ORF, with its function uncertain. Trimming at V came to 6 bases and at J to 7 bases, leaving 18 bases not matched to a gene. This CDR3 contains 17 residues.

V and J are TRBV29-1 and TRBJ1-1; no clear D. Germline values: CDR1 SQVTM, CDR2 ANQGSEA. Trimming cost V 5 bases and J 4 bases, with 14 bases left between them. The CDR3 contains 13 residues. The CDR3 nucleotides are TGCAGCGTTCTCCGGACGATCGGCACTGAAGCTTTCTTT. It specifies CSVLRTIGTEAFF.